A selection of T cell receptor beta chains follows, all from one sample in a study of CD8 T cells in ankylosing spondylitis. TCRdb analysed the 5' RACE reads with MiXCR anew, one entry per CDR3 protein. Of around 250,000 distinct CDR3 sequences listed, approximately 20% are singletons. Sequencing was carried out using blood, either unsorted or a sorted T cell fraction (not recorded which). The receptor source for this set is a male donor with ankylosing spondylitis or in good health (not recorded which). The CDR3 runs from the conserved cysteine through the conserved F or W. D genes are given only for firm matches. Size is omitted from some rows. Given values are once, few, many or a class for expanded clones.

.	TRBJ2-3	TRBV29-1	many	12	TGCAGCGTTGGTCGGGCCGGGGATACGCAGTATTTT	CSVGRAGDTQYF
TRBD2	TRBJ2-7	TRBV27	once	16	TGTGCCAGCAGTTTATTTGCTAGCGGGAGCGCCTACGAGCAGTACTTC	CASSLFASGSAYEQYF
TRBD2	TRBJ2-3	TRBV20-1	.	18	TGCAGTGCTAGAGATATTAGACTAGCGGGAGCAGATACAGATACGCAGTATTTT	CSARDIRLAGADTDTQYF
TRBD1	TRBJ2-5	TRBV29-1	.	16	TGCAGCGCTACGGGGTGGGGGGACAGGGGTGGAGAGACCCAGTACTTC	CSATGWGDRGGETQYF
.	TRBJ2-7	TRBV9	few	13	TGTGCCAGCAGTCCCCCTTTTGGCTACGAGCAGTACTTC	CASSPPFGYEQYF
.	TRBJ2-3	TRBV27	.	15	TGTGCCAGCAGTAACCTAGCGCTGGGGGCAGATACGCAGTATTTT	CASSNLALGADTQYF
.	TRBJ2-3	TRBV7-9	few	16	TGTGCCAGCAGCGAACGCCTAGGGAGCCTCACAGATACGCAGTATTTT	CASSERLGSLTDTQYF
TRBD2	TRBJ2-1	TRBV25-1	many	15	TGTGCCAGCAGGAAGCGGGAGGAGTACTACAATGAGCAGTTCTTC	CASRKREEYYNEQFF
.	TRBJ2-3	TRBV4-1	.	14	TGCGCCAGCAGCCCCCAACTTAACGCAGATACGCAGTATTTT	CASSPQLNADTQYF
.	TRBJ1-1	TRBV5-1	.	15	TGCGCCAGCAGCCCGAAACAGGGACTGAACGCTGAAGCTTTCTTT	CASSPKQGLNAEAFF